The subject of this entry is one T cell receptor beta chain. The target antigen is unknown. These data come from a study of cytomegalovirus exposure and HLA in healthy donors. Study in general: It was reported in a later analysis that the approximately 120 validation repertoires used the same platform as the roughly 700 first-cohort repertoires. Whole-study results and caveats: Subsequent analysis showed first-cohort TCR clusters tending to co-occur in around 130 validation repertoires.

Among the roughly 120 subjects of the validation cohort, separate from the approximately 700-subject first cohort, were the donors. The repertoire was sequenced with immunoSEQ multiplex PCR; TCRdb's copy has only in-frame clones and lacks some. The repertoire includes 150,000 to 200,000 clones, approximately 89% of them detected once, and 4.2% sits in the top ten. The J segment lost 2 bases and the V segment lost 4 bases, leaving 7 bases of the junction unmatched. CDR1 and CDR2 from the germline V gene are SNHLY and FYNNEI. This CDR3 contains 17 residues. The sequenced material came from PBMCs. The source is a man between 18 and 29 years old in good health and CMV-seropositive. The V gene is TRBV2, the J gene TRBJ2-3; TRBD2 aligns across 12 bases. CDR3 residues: CASSVLAGGPVTDTQYF. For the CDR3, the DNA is TGTGCCAGCAGTGTGCTAGCGGGAGGGCCGGTCACAGATACGCAGTATTTT.